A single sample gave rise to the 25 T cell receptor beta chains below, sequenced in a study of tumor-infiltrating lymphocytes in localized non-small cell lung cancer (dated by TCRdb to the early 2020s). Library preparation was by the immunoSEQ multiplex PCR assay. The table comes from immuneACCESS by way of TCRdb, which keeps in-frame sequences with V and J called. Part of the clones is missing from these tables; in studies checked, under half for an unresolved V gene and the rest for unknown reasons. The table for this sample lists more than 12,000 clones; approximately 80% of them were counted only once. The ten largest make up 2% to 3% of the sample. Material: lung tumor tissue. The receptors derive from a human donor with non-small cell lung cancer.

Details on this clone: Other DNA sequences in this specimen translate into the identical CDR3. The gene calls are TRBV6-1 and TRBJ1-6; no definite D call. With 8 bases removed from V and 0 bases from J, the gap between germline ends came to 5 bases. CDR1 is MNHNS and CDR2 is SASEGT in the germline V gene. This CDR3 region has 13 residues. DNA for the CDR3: TGTGCCAGCCGGGACTCCTATAATTCACCCCTCCACTTT. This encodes CASRDSYNSPLHF.

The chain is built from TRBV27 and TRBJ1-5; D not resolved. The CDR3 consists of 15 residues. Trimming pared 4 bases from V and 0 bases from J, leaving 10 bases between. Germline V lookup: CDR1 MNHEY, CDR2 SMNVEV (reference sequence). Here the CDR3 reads CASSSTGYSNQPQHF. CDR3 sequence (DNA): TGTGCCAGCAGTTCTACTGGCTATAGCAATCAGCCCCAGCATTTT.

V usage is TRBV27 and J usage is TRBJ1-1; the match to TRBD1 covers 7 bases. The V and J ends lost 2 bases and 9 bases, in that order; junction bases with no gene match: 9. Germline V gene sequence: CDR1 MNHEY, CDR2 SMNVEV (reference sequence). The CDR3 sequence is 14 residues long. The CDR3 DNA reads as TGTGCCAGCAGTTTAGGCATTACAGGGGATAAAGCTTTCTTT. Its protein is CASSLGITGDKAFF.

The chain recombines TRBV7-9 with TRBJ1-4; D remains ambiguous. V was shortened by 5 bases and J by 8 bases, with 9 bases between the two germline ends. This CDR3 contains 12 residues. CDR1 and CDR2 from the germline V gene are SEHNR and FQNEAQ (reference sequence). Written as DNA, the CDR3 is TGTGCCAGCAGCAGCGGGGAAGAAAAACTGTTTTTT. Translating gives CASSSGEEKLFF.

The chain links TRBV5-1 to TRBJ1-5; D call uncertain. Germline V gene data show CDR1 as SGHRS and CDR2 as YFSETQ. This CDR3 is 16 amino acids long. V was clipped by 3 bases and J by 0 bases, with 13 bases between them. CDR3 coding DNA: TGCGCCAGCAGCTGGGGAGGGTCCTATAGCAATCAGCCCCAGCATTTT. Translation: CASSWGGSYSNQPQHF.

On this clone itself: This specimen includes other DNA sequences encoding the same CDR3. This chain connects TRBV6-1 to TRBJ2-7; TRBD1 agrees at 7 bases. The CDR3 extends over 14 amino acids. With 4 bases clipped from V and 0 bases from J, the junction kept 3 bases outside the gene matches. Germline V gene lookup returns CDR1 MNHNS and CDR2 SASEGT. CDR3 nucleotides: TGTGCCAGCAGTGGGGGACAGCTCTCCTACGAGCAGTACTTC. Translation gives CASSGGQLSYEQYF.

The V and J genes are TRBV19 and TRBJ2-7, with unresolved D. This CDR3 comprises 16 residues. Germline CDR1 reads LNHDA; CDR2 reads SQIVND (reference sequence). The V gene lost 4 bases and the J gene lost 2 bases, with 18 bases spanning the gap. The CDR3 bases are TGTGCCAGTAGTACTGGGCCCCACCAACTTACCTACGAGCAGTACTTC. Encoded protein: CASSTGPHQLTYEQYF.

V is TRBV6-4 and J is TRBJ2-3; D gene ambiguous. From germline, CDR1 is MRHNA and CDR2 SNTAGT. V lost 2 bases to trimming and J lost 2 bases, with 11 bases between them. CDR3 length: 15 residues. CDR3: CASSDGEDSTDTQYF. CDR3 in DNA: TGTGCCAGCAGTGACGGTGAAGATTCCACAGATACGCAGTATTTT.

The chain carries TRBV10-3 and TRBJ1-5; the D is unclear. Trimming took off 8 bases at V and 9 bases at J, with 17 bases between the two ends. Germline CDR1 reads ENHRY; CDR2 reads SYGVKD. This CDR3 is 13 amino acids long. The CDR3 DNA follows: TGTGCCATCGCAATTGATAATGGTCGGCCCCAGCATTTT. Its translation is CAIAIDNGRPQHF.

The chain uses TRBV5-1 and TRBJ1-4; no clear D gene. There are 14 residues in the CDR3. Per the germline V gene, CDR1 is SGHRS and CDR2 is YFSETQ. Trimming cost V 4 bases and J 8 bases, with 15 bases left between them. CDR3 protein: CASSRGGIGEKLFF. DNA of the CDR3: TGCGCCAGCAGCCGGGGAGGGATCGGGGAAAAACTGTTTTTT.

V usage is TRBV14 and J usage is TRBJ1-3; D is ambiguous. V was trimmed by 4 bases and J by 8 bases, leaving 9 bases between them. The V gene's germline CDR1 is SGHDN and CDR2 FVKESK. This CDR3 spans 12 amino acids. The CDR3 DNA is TGTGCCAGCAGCCGAACTTGGGACACCATATATTTT. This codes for CASSRTWDTIYF.

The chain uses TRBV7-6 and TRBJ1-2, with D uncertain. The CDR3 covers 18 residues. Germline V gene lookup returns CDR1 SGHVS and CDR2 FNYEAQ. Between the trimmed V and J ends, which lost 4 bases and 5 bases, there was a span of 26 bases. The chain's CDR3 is CASSSLSELSPLLYGYTF. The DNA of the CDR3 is TGTGCCAGCAGCTCCCTGTCGGAACTGTCACCTTTGTTGTATGGCTACACCTTC.

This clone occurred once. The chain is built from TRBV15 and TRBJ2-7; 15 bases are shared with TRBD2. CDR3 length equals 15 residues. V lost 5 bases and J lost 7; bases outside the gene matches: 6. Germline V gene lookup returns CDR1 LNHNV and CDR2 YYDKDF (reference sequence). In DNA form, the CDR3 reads TGTGCCACCAGCGAAGGACTAGCGGGAGGGCGGGAGCAGTACTTC. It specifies CATSEGLAGGREQYF. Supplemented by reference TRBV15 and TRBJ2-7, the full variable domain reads DAMVIQNPRYQVTQFGKPVTLSCSQTLNHNVMYWYQQKSSQAPKLLFHYYDKDFNNEADTPDNFQSRRPNTSFCFLDIRSPGLGDTAMYLCATSEGLAGGREQYFGPGTRLTVT.

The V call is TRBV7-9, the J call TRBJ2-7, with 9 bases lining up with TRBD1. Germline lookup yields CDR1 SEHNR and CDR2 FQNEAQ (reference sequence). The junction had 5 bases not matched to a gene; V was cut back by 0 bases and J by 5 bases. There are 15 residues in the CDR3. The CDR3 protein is CASSLAGQGSNEQYF. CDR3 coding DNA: TGTGCCAGCAGCTTAGCGGGACAGGGTTCAAACGAGCAGTACTTC.

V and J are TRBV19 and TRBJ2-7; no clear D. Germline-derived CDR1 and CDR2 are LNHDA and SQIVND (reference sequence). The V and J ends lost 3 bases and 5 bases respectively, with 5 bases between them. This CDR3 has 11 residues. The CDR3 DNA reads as TGTGCCAGTAGTATTAGGGACGAGCAGTACTTC. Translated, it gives CASSIRDEQYF. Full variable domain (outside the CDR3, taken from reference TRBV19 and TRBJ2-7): DGGITQSPKYLFRKEGQNVTLSCEQNLNHDAMYWYRQDPGQGLRLIYYSQIVNDFQKGDIAEGYSVSREKKESFPLTVTSAQKNPTAFYLCASSIRDEQYFGPGTRLTVT.

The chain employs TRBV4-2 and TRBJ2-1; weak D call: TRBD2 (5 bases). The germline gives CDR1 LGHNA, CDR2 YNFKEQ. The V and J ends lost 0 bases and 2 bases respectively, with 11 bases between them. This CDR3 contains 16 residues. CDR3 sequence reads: CASSQEGAEPYNEQFF. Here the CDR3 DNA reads TGTGCCAGCAGCCAAGAAGGAGCGGAACCCTACAATGAGCAGTTCTTC.

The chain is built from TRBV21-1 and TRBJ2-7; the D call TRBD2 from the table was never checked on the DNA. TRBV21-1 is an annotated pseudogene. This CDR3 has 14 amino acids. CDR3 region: CARTGLAEESEQYF. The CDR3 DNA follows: TGTGCCAGGACGGGACTAGCGGAGGAATCGGAACAGTACTTC.

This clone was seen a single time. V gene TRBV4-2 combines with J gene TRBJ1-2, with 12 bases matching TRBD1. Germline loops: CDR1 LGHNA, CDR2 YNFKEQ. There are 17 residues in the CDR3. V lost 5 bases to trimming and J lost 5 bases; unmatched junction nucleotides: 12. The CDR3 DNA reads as TGTGCCAGCAGCTCAACCGGGACAGGGGGCGCAGAGTATGGCTACACCTTC. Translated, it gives CASSSTGTGGAEYGYTF.

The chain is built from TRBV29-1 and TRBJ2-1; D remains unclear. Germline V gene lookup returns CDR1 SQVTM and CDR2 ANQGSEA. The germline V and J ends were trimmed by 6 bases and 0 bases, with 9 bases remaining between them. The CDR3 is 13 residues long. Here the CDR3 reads CSVSWSSYNEQFF. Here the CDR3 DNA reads TGCAGCGTCTCATGGAGCTCCTACAATGAGCAGTTCTTC.

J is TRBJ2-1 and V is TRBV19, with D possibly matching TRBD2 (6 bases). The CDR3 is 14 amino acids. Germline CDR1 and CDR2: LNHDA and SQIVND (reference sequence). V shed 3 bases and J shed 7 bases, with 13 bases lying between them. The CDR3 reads CASSIREPGNEQFF. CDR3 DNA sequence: TGTGCCAGTAGTATCCGGGAGCCCGGTAATGAGCAGTTCTTC.

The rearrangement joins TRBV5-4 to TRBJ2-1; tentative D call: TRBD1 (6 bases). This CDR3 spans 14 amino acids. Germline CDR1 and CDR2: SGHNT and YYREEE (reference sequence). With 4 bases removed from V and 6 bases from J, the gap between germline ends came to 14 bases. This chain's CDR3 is CASSGTQGFNEQFF. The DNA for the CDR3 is TGTGCCAGCAGCGGTACACAGGGTTTCAATGAGCAGTTCTTC.

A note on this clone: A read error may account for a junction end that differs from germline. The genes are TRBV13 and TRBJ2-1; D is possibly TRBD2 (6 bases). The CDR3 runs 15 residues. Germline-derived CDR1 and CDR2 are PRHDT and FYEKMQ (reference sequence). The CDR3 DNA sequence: TGTGCCAGTAGCTTACTCTACGGCGGGGCCCATGAGCAGTTCTTC. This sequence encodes CASSLLYGGAHEQFF.

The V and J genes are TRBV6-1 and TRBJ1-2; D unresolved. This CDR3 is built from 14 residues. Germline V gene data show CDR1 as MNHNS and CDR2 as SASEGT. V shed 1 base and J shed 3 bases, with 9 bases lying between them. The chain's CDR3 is CASSEESVHYGYTF. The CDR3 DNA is TGTGCCAGCAGTGAAGAATCGGTACACTATGGCTACACCTTC.

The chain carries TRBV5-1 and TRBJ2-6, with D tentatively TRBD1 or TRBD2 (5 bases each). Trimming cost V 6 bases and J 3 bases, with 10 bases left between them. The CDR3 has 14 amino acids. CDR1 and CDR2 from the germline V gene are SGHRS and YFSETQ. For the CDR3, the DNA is TGCGCCAGCAAAAGGGGAGATGGGGCCAACGTCCTGACTTTC. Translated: CASKRGDGANVLTF.

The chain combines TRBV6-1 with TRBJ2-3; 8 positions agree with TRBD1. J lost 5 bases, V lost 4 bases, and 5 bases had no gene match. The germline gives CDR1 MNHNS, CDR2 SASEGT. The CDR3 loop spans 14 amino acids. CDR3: CASSGQGKGDTQYF. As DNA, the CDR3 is TGTGCCAGCAGTGGACAGGGGAAGGGAGATACGCAGTATTTT.